This T cell receptor beta chain was profiled in a study of PD-1 blockade in mismatch repair-deficient tumors. TCRdb's table, derived via immunoSEQ multiplex PCR, lists solely in-frame clones and lacks some. The data contain 60,000 to 70,000 clones, approximately 88% of them seen just once; the ten biggest clones take up about 15%. Study-wide results and limits: Tumor-resident clones, often absent from pretreatment blood, expanded after pembrolizumab and then contracted.

The CDR3 is 14 residues long. Germline V gives CDR1 SGHVS, CDR2 FQNEAQ. V lost 4 bases, J lost 3 bases, and 3 bases stayed unmatched. Remarks on this clone: The antigen is not known.

Material: peripheral blood, obtained 52 weeks after starting pembrolizumab. The TCR was taken from an adult with mismatch repair-deficient cancer. The chain recombines TRBV7-8 with TRBJ2-5; 9 positions match TRBD1. The CDR3 sequence: CASSYRTGEETQYF. In nucleotides, the CDR3 is TGTGCCAGCAGCTACAGGACAGGGGAAGAGACCCAGTACTTC.